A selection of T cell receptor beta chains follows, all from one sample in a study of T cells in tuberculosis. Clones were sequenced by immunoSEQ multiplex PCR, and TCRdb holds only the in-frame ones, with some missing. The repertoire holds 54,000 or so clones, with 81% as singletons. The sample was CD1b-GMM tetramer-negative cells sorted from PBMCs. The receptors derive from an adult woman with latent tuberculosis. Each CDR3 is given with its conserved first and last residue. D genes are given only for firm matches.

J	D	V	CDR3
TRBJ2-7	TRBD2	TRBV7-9	CASSLGGRVYEQYF
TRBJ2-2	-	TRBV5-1	CASSVSTVTGELFF
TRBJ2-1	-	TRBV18	CASSRANGDEQFF
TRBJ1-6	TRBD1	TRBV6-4	CASPGQVLNSPLHF
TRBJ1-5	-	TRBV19	CASSRGARSNQPQHF
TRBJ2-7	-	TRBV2	CASSDSMVKSSYEQYF
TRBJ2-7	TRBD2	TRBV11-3	CASSFSGNREQYF
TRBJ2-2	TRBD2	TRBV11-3	CASSPGRAGELFF
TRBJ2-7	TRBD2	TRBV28	CASKTTSGTGYEQYF
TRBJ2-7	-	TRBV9	CASGSEQYF
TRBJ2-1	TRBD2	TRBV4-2	CASSQARGGSEQFF
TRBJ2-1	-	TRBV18	CASSRDFKYNEQFF
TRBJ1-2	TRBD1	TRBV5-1	CASSLDRGYGYTF
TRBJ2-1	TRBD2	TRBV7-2	CASSPAAGGGNNEQFF
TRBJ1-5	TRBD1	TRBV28	CASSLGQNNQPQHF
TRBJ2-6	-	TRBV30	CAWSVGQGSSGANVLTF
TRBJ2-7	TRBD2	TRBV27	CASRAAGANEQYF
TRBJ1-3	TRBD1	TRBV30	CAWRALQGASGNTIYF
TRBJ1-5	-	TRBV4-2	CASSFGQSNQPQHF
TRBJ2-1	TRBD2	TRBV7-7	CASSLGTSGSNEQFF
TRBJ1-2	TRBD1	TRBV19	CASRTGGETTYGYTF
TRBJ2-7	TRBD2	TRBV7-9	CASSSSGGAIYEQYF
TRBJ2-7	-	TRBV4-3	CASSQDLQEAPSEQYF
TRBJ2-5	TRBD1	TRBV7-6	CASSSTGVGETQYF
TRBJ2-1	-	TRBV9	CASSVSGRGTNEQFF
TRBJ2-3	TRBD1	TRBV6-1	CASSENPGGGTDTQYF
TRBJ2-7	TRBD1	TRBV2	CASSELRGRGEQYF
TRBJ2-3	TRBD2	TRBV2	CASRATSGRLDNTDTQYF
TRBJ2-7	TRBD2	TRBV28	CASTGTSGDYEQYF
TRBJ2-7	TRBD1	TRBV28	CASQNPTGSSYEQYF
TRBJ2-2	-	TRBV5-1	CASSLALNTGELFF